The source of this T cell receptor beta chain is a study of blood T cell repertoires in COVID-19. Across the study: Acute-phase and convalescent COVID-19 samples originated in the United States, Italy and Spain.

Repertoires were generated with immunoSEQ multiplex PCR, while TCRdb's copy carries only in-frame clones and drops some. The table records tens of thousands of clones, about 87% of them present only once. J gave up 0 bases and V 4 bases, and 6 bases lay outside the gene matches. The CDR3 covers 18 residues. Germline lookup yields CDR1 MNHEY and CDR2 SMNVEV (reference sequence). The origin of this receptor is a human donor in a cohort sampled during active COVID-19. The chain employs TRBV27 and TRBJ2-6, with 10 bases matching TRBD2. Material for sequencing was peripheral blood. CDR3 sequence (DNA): TGTGCCAGCAGTTCACGACTAGCGGGCTACTCTGGGGCCAACGTCCTGACTTTC. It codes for CASSSRLAGYSGANVLTF.